This T cell receptor beta chain was captured in a study of cytomegalovirus exposure and HLA in healthy donors (dated by TCRdb to 2015 to 2018). A note on the overall study: In an earlier analysis of some 550 of the donors, approximately 260 Gb of sequence data and 95 million to 130 million unique TCR beta sequences from about 179 million T cells were reported. HLA typing included class I and class II loci at four-digit resolution. An earlier analysis of around 580 of the donors used high-throughput TCR beta sequencing to judge whether each TCR beta V gene segment behaved as functional or pseudogenic. A later genetic analysis used genome-wide SNP genotypes for 398 of the 666 donors, treating that subset as a discovery cohort. On average, roughly 200,000 unique TCR beta nucleotide sequences were sequenced per donor among 398 genotyped donors of the cohort, with 15% to 20% of those sequences being non-productive. Donor age, sex, ethnicity and CMV serostatus were compiled together with the repertoire data. A later analysis re-analyzed previously published TCR beta repertoires from 500 to 700 donors and added high-resolution HLA genotyping to study TCR occurrence patterns. The study combined high-throughput TCR immunosequencing, statistical association of individual TCRs with disease status, and machine learning to predict cytomegalovirus infection status. The study aimed to test whether cataloging public T cell receptors could reveal signatures of past pathogen exposure. Along with the roughly 670-subject first cohort, a separate validation cohort of about 110 different subjects was used. Rather than using new phenotypic data, the later analysis identified candidate immune exposures from TCR beta sequences and from how often those sequences occurred across donors. Roughly five DR-DQ haplotypes were treated as single units for association and clustering because of strong linkage in the cohort. All discovery cohort repertoires had been generated on a single sequencing platform. Using immunosequencing, the study profiled T cell repertoires from about 650 subjects and related those repertoires to cytomegalovirus serostatus. Among the roughly 430 genotyped donors, approximately 81% belonged to the genetic ancestry cluster associated with self-reported Caucasian donors. The number of typed donors differed by locus: roughly 629-630 for A, B, C, DRB1 and DQB1; 522 for DQA1; around 610 for DPA1; and roughly 450 for DPB1. An early release covering about 600 HLA-typed donors comprised about 290 gigabases of sequencing data and around 80 million unique TCR sequences.

Concerning this clone itself: What this receptor recognizes is not known. The record has no base qualities; no much larger clone is one base away.

Library preparation used the immunoSEQ multiplex PCR assay. For the multiplex PCR, a mixture combining 60 forward primers for TCR Vbeta segments and 13 reverse primers for TCR Jbeta segments was used. The CDR3 region of rearranged TCR beta genes was amplified from genomic DNA by a multiplex PCR assay. Amplified TCR beta libraries were sequenced as 87-base-pair reads on the Illumina HiSeq System. In the authors' own workflow: In a later analysis, some 80 million unique TCR beta chains were counted across the 650 to 750 repertoires, and roughly 10 million of these chains were shared by at least two donors. To remove PCR and sequencing errors, raw reads were error-corrected and collapsed into unique sequences using a nearest-neighbor algorithm that merged closely related sequences. V, D and J gene segments were assigned by aligning CDR3 sequences to IMGT reference sequences. For a sequence to be retained, a match of at least six nucleotides was required to both a V gene segment and a J gene segment. Rearrangements were called productive when the CDR3 lacked stop codons and stayed in frame with V and J; all others were non-productive. Following IMGT convention, CDR3 was defined as the stretch from the second conserved V-encoded cysteine up to the conserved J-encoded phenylalanine. Sequences without an unambiguous match to a single V gene segment were excluded from the earlier analysis of approximately 560 of the donors. In an earlier analysis of 587 of the donors, V segments were called functional above 56.7% productive rearrangements and were called segregating when the between-donor standard deviation exceeded 5%. A statistical classification framework was built for diagnosing cytomegalovirus status from the catalog of TCR beta chain sequences. V and J gene assignment, in a later analysis, came from comparing TCR nucleotide sequences with IMGT/GENE-DB human TR gene sequences. Using the TCRdist pipeline, a later analysis assigned CDR3 sequences along with most-parsimonious VDJ recombination scenarios. In a later analysis, each TCR beta chain was defined by its CDR3 amino acid sequence together with its V-gene family, and reads without a unique V-gene family were excluded. As a way to deal with suspected cross-contamination and a sequencing artifact, a later analysis dropped under 600 nucleotide sequences that were highly shared and had low generation probability. In a later analysis, a clonal expansion index for each public chain was calculated from normalized within-repertoire ranks of inferred template counts. Generation probabilities in a later analysis came from a VDJ recombination model fitted to out-of-frame rearrangements, and those results were checked against IGoR. Hypergeometric tests were used in a later analysis to score TCR-TCR, TCR-HLA and TCR-CMV co-occurrence, with a repertoire-size bias correction applied to the TCR pairs. A later analysis estimated false discovery rates by permuting HLA or CMV assignments 20 times. A later analysis grouped co-occurring TCRs with DBSCAN, adding TCRdist sequence similarity when clustering within HLA-allele-positive subsets. Repertoires with fewer than 30,000 or more than 120,000 public chains, plus five repertoires with anomalous nucleotide sharing, were excluded from co-occurrence clustering. Sourced from immuneACCESS, this table was stored by TCRdb with only in-frame sequences that have V and J called. A share of the clones is absent; for the studies checked, an unresolved V gene accounts for under half, and the remainder has no known explanation. V and J calls and clone size follow that table, whereas D and trimming were derived from the DNA. The sample contains 100,000 or so clones, about four fifths of them found a single time. The ten largest clones add up to less than 2% of the sample.

Overall study outcomes, separate from this receptor: Because the 87-base-pair reads could not distinguish some IMGT-functional V segments, including TRBV6-2 and TRBV6-3, those segments were excluded. Correlated functional status among segregating V segments might reflect linkage disequilibrium, but an unknown experimental factor could not be ruled out. A further reported finding was that TCR beta sequences accurately predicted the HLA-A and HLA-B alleles for most subjects in the first cohort. Because some donors lacked HLA typing at each locus, the association tests relied only on the typed subset. Because counts were too low, roughly 16 rarely observed V segments, including chromosome 9 orphons, were left out of the earlier analysis of roughly 600 of the donors. The study listed 150 to 200 TCR beta chains as associated with cytomegalovirus. According to a later analysis, parvovirus B19, influenza, CMV and Epstein-Barr virus appeared linked to several top co-occurrence clusters. For the cohort, immune exposure information was limited to CMV serostatus. A group of highly shared sequence variants was considered likely to be a technical artifact of the sequencing pipeline. According to a later genetic analysis, donors in an Asian-associated ancestry cluster had fewer N-insertions in productive TCRs than the approximately 690-donor mean. Sequencing depth was assumed to be roughly uniform across donors in the presence/absence analyses, though that assumption may not hold. In an earlier analysis of about 550 of the donors, most TCR beta V segments were observed in productive rearrangements about 87% or about 30% of the time, broadly matching IMGT annotations. The cohort was sequenced for TCR beta chains only, and without alpha or paired-chain data the features that could be detected were limited. In a later analysis, most CMV-associated TCR beta chains were found to appear HLA-restricted, with HLA associations seemingly driven largely by CMV exposure. Assigning TCR associations to individual alleles was difficult when HLA alleles, especially DR and DQ, strongly co-occurred. Most TCR sequences were seen in very few donors, while some public TCRs were found in many individuals. Three of the identified cytomegalovirus-associated TCR beta chains were confirmed in vitro to be specific for cytomegalovirus antigens. A later analysis associated 17,000 or so TCR beta sequences with specific HLA alleles at a false discovery rate of 0.05. Cytomegalovirus status was reported to be diagnosed by the classifier with high specificity and sensitivity in both the original and validation cohorts. In a later analysis, HLA-associated TCR beta chains were found to be more clonally expanded and to have lower generation probabilities than equally common non-associated chains. The authors suggested that the approach could potentially be generalized to other disease states and immunological phenotypes. According to a later analysis, TCR association rates differed among HLA loci, with DRB1 alleles showing the most associated TCRs and HLA-C alleles showing the fewest. A later genetic analysis associated a missense DCLRE1C variant with V-gene and J-gene trimming of TCR beta chains, and an independent cohort replicated the association.

As encoded in the germline V gene, CDR1 is SGHTA while CDR2 is FQGNSA. A distance of 9 bases separates the germline ends of V and J, which lose 4 bases and 0 bases respectively. The CDR3 runs 14 amino acids, cysteine and phenylalanine included. Only the CDR3 DNA stays, 42 bases, in frame from base 1. The cohort comprised 550 to 700 healthy bone marrow donors. At the time of sampling, every cohort member was nominally healthy, though immune exposures that went unrecorded were likely present. The donor was CMV seronegative and belonged to the group of around 400 seronegative cohort members. A peripheral blood sample was collected from each donor, and TCR beta sequencing was performed on peripheral blood mononuclear cells. Genomic DNA extraction from the blood cell samples was performed with the Qiagen DNeasy Blood Extraction Kit.

The sequenced material came from PBMCs. The sequence is built from TRBV7-2 and TRBJ1-1; TRBD1 is possibly the D segment (6 matching bases). The sequence was obtained from a middle-aged woman in good health and CMV-seronegative. The CDR3 region has the sequence CASSSGHMNTEAFF. The nucleotide sequence is given as TGTGCCAGCAGCTCGGGACATATGAACACTGAAGCTTTCTTT.